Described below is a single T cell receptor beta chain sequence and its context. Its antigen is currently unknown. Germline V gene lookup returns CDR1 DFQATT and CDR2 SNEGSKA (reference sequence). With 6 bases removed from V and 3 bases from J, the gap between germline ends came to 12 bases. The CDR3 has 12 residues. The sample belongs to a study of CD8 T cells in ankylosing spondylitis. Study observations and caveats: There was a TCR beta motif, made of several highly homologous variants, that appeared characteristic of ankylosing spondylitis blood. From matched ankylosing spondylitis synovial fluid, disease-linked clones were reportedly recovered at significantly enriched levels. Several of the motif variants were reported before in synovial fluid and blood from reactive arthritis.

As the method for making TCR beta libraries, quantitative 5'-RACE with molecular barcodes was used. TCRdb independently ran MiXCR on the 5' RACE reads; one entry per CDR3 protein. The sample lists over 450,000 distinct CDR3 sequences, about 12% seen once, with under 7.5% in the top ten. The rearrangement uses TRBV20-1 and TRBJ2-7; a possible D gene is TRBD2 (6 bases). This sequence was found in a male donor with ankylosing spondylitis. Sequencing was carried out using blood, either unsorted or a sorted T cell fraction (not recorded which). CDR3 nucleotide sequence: TGCAGTGCGGAGGGGTCCTACTACGAGCAGTACTTC. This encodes CSAEGSYYEQYF.